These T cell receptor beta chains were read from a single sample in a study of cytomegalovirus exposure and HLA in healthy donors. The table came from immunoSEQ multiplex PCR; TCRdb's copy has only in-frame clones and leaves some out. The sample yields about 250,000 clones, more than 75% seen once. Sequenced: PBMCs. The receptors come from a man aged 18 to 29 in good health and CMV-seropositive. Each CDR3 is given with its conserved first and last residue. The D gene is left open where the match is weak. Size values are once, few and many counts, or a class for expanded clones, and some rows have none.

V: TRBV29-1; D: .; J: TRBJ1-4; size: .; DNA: TGCAGCCCGCCCAGACCCAATGAAAAACTGTTTTTT; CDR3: CSPPRPNEKLFF
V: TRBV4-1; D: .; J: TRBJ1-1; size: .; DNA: TGCGCCAGCAGCTTACTAAGAACAGGGAACACTGAAGCTTTCTTT; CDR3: CASSLLRTGNTEAFF
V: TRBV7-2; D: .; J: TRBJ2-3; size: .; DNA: TGTGCCAGCAGCCCGAGATTGTCGGATACGCAGTATTTT; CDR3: CASSPRLSDTQYF
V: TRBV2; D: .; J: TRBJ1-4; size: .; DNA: TGTGCCAGCTCGAGGGACTTGTATGAAAAACTGTTTTTT; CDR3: CASSRDLYEKLFF
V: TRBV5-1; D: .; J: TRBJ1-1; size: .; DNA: TGCGCCAGCAGCTTGGACCAGGTGGAGGGCACTGAAGCTTTCTTT; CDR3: CASSLDQVEGTEAFF
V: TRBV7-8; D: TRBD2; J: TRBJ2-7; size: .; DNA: TGTGCCAGCAGCGCGACTAGCGGGCCTACCTACGAGCAGTACTTC; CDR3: CASSATSGPTYEQYF
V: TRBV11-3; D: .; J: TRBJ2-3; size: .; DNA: TGTGCCAGCAGCTCCGGGACCCAGGGAAACACAGATACGCAGTATTTT; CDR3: CASSSGTQGNTDTQYF
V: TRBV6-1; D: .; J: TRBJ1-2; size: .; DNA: TGTGCCAGCAGTGATGGGGCTGGCTACACCTTC; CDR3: CASSDGAGYTF
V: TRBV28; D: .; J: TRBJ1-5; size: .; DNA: TGTGCCAGCAGGACCGGACTCCCGCTTCTGGATCAGCCCCAGCATTTT; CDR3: CASRTGLPLLDQPQHF
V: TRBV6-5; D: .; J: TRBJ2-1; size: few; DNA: TGTGCCAGCAGCCCAAGCCTAGCGTATGAGCAGTTCTTC; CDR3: CASSPSLAYEQFF
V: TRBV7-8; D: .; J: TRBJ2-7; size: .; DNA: TGTGCCAGCAGCTTAGCAGTGACTGGCTACTCCTACGAGCAGTACTTC; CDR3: CASSLAVTGYSYEQYF
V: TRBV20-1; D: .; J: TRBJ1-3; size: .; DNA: TGCGCCGGGGGCGAAGGAAACACCATATATTTT; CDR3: CAGGEGNTIYF
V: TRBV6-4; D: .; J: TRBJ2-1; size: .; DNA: TGTGCCAGCAGTGACTCTTGGGTCTCCTACAATGAGCAGTTCTTC; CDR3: CASSDSWVSYNEQFF
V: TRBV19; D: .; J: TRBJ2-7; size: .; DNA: TGTGCCAGTAGTATATCTGCCGGGACCGGGATCAAGTACGAGCAGTACTTC; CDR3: CASSISAGTGIKYEQYF
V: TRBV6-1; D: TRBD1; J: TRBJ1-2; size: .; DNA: TGTGCCAGCAGTGGGGACAGGATTCGTAATGGCTACACCTTC; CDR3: CASSGDRIRNGYTF
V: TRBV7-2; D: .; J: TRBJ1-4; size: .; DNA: TGTGCCAGCAGCTTCGGTCGCGGTGAAAAACTGTTTTTT; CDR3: CASSFGRGEKLFF
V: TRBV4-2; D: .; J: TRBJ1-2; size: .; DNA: TGTGCCAGCAGCCAAGGTCTCGGGGGGTCCTATGGCTACACCTTC; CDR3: CASSQGLGGSYGYTF
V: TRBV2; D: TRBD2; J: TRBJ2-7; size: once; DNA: TGTGCCAGCAGTGAATACGGACTAGCGGGAAACTACGAGCAGTACTTC; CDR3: CASSEYGLAGNYEQYF
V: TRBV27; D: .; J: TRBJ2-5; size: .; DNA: TGTGCCAGCAGTTTATCGTCTACCCACCAAGAGACCCAGTACTTC; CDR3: CASSLSSTHQETQYF
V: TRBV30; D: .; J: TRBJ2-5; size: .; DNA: TGTGCCTGGAGTGTAGGCTTCGGGAGTGCTCAAGAGACCCAGTACTTC; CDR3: CAWSVGFGSAQETQYF
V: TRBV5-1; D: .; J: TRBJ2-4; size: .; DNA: TGCGCCAGCAGCTTGGGCGCGCATCTAGCCAAAAACATTCAGTACTTC; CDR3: CASSLGAHLAKNIQYF
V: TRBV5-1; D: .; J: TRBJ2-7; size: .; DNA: TGCGCCAGCAGCTTGTTAGGGGGGGCGCCTGAGCAGTACTTC; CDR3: CASSLLGGAPEQYF
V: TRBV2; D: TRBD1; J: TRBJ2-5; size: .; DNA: TGTGCCAGCAGGAGGGCAGGGGGCTCGGGGGAGACCCAGTACTTC; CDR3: CASRRAGGSGETQYF
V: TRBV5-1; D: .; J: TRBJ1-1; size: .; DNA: TGCGCCAGCAGCTCCCAGGGCGGCACTGAAGCTTTCTTT; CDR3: CASSSQGGTEAFF
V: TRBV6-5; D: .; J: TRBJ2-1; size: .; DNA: TGTGCCAGCAGTTACTCCCCGAGCTCCTACAATGAGCAGTTCTTC; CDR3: CASSYSPSSYNEQFF
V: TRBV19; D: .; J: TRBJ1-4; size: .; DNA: TGTGCCAGTAGTATCTTTAGTCCGGGCGAAAAACTGTTTTTT; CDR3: CASSIFSPGEKLFF
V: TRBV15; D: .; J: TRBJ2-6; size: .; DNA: TGTGCCACCAGCACCAAGCCAGGGTCTGGGGCCAACGTCCTGACTTTC; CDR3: CATSTKPGSGANVLTF
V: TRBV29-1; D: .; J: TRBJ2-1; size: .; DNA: TGCAGCGTTTACGGGTCCTCCCCCTACAATGAGCAGTTCTTC; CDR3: CSVYGSSPYNEQFF
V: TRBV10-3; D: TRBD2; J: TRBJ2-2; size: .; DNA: TGTGCCATCCGGACTAGTGGCGCCGGGGAGCTGTTTTTT; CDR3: CAIRTSGAGELFF
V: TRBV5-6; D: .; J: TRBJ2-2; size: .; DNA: TGTGCCAGCAGCTTGCGCCGGGGAACCGGGGAGCTGTTTTTT; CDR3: CASSLRRGTGELFF
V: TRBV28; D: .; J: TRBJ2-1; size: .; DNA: TGTGCCAGCAGTTTAAACAGATACAATGAGCAGTTCTTC; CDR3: CASSLNRYNEQFF
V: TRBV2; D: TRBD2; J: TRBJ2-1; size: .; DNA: TGTGCCAGCAGTGCCACGCGGGAGAGGGGTGAGCAGTTCTTC; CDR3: CASSATRERGEQFF
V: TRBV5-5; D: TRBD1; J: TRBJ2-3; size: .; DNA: TGTGCCAGCAGGGGGACAGGGGATAACACAGATACGCAGTATTTT; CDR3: CASRGTGDNTDTQYF
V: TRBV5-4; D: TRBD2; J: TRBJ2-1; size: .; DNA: TGTGCCAGCAGCCTCCGGACTAGCGGTAGCTCCTACAATGAGCAGTTCTTC; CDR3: CASSLRTSGSSYNEQFF
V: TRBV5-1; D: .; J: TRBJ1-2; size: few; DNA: TGCGCCAGCAGCAACCCAGGAGGGGGCTACACCTTC; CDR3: CASSNPGGGYTF
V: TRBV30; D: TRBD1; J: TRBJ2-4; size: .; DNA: TGTGCCTGGACCCGGGACAGGGAGACCAAAAACATTCAGTACTTC; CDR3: CAWTRDRETKNIQYF
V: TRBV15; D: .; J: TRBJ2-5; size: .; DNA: TGTGCCACCAGCAGAGCGTCCGGACGTTCCCGGGAGACCCAGTACTTC; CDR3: CATSRASGRSRETQYF
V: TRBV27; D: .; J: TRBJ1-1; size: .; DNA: TGTGCCAGCAGTTTTCTCCCCCGGCGCACTGAAGCTTTCTTT; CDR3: CASSFLPRRTEAFF
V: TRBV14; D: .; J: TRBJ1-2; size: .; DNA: TGTGCCAGCAGCCAAGTGGGGGGAACCCTAAGTGGAGGCTACACCTTC; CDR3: CASSQVGGTLSGGYTF
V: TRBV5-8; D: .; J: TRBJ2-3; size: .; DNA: TGTGCCAGCACCAGGAAAGATACGCAGTATTTT; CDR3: CASTRKDTQYF
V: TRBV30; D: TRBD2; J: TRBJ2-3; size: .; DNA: TGTGCCTGGAGTCCCCGGGAGGTAGCAGATACGCAGTATTTT; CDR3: CAWSPREVADTQYF
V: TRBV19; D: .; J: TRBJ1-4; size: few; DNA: TGTGCCAGTAGTGAGGGACTGACGAATAATGAAAAACTGTTTTTT; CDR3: CASSEGLTNNEKLFF
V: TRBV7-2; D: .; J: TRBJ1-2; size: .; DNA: TGTGCCAGCAGTGCGGACAGCTTCTACTATGGCTACACCTTC; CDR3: CASSADSFYYGYTF
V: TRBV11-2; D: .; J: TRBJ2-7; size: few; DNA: TGTGCCAGCAGCTCCGTGGCGGGCCCCTACGAGCAGTACTTC; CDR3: CASSSVAGPYEQYF
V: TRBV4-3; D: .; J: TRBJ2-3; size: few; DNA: TGCGCCAGCAGCCAAGAGGGGGGACACCGACTTACGCAGTATTTT; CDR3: CASSQEGGHRLTQYF
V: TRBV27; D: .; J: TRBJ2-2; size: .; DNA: TGTGCCAGCAGTCAGACGGACAGAAAGACCGGGGAGCTGTTTTTT; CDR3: CASSQTDRKTGELFF
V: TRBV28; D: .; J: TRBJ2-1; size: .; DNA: TGTGCCAGCAGCCGCCCCACAGGGATCCATGAGCAGTTCTTC; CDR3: CASSRPTGIHEQFF
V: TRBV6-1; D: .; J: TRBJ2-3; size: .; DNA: TGTGCCAGCTCTCCCATGTTGCGAAACACAGATACGCAGTATTTT; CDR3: CASSPMLRNTDTQYF
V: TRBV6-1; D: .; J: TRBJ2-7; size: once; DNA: TGTGCCAGCAGTGAAGCTATCGGCAGGGGGGGGTACGAGCAGTACTTC; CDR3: CASSEAIGRGGYEQYF
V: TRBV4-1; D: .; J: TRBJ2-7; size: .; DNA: TGCGCCAGCAGCCAAGAGGTGGAAGGCTACGAGCAGTACTTC; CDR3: CASSQEVEGYEQYF
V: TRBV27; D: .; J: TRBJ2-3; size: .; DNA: TGTGCCAGCAGTTTAGTAGGGGGCACAGATACGCAGTATTTT; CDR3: CASSLVGGTDTQYF
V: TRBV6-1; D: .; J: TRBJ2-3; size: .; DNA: TGTGCCAGCAGTGGTGTGCGTTGGTTGGAAATGGATACGCAGTATTTT; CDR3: CASSGVRWLEMDTQYF
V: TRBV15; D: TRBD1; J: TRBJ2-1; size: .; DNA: TGTGCCACCAGCAGACTCCGGGACAGGGGTAATGAGCAGTTCTTC; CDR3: CATSRLRDRGNEQFF
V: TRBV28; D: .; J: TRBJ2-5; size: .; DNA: TGTGCCAGCAGTTTACGCGGGGAGACCCAGTACTTC; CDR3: CASSLRGETQYF
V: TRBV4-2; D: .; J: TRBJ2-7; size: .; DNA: TGTGCCAGCAGCCAAGATCAGACAGCGTGGGAGCAGTACTTC; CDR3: CASSQDQTAWEQYF